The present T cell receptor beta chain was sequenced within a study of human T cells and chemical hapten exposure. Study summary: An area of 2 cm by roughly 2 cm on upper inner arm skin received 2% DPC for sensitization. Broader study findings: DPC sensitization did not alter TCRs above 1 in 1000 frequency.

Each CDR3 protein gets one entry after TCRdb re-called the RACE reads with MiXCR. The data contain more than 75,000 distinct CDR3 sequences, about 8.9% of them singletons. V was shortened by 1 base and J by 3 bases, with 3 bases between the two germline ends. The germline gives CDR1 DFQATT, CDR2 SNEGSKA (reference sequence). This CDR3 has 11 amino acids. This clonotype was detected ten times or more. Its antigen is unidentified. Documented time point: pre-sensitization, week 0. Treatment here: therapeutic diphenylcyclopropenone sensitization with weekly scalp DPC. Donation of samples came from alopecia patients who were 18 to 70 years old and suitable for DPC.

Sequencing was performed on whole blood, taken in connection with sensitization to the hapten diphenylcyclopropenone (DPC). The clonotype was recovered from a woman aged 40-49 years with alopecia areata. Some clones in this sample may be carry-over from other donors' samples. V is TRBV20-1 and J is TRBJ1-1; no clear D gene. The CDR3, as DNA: TGCAGTGCTAGAGGTTACACTGAAGCTTTCTTT. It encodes CSARGYTEAFF.